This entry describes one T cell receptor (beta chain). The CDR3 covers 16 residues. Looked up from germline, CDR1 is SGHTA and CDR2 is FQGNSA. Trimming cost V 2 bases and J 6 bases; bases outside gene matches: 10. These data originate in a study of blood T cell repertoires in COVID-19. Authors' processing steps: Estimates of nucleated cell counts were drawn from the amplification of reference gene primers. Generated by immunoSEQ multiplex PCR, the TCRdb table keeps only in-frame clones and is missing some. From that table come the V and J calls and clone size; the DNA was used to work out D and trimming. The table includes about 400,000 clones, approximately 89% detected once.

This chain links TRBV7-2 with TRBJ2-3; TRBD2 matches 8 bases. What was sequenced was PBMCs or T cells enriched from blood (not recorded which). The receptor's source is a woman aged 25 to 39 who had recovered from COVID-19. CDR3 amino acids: CASSLNGGAPADTQYF. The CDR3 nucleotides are TGTGCCAGCAGCTTAAACGGGGGGGCCCCTGCGGATACGCAGTATTTT.